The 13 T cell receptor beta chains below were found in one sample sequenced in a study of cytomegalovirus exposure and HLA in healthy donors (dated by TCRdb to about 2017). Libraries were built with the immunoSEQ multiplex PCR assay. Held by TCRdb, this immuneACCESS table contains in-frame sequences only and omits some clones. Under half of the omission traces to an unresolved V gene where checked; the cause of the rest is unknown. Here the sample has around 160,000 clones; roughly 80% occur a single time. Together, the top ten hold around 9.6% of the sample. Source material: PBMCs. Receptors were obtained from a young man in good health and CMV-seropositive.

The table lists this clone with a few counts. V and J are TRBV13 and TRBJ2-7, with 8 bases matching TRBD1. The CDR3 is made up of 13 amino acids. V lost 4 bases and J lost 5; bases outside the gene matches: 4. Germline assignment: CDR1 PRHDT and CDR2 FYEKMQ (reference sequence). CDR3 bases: TGTGCCAGCAGCTCCAGGGGGCCCAACGAGCAGTACTTC. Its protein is CASSSRGPNEQYF.

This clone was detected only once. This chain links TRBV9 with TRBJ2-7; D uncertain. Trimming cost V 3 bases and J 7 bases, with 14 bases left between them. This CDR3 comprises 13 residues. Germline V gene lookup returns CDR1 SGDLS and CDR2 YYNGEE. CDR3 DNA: TGTGCCAGCAGCGGGGTGGGCCTTCGGGAGCAGTACTTC. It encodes CASSGVGLREQYF.

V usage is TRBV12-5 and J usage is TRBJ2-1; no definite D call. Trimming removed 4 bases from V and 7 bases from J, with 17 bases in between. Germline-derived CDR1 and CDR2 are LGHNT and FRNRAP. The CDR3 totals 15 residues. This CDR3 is CASGSIPRLSNEQFF. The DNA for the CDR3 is TGTGCTAGTGGTTCGATTCCGCGGCTCTCGAATGAGCAGTTCTTC.

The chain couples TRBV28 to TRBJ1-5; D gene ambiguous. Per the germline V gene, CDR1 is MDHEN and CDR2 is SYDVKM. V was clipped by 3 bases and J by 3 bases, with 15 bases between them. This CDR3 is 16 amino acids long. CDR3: CASSFPSLRDNQPQHF. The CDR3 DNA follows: TGTGCCAGCAGTTTTCCCAGCCTTCGGGACAATCAGCCCCAGCATTTT.

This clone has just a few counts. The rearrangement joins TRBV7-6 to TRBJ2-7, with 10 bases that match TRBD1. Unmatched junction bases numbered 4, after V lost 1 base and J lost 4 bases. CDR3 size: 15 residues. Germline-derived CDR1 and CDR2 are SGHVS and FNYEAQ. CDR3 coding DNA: TGTGCCAGCAGCTTAGGAGGGACAGGGGAATACGAGCAGTACTTC. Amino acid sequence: CASSLGGTGEYEQYF.

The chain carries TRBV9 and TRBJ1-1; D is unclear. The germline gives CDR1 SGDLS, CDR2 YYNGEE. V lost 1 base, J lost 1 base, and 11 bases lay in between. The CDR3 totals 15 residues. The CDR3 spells CASSVSPMANTEAFF. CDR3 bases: TGTGCCAGCAGCGTATCGCCGATGGCGAACACTGAAGCTTTCTTT.

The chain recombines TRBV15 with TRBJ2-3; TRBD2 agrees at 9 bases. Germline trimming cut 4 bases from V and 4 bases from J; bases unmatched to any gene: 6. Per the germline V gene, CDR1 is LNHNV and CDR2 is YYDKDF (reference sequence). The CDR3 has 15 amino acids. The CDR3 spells CATSKGLAIADTQYF. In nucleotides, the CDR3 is TGTGCCACCAGCAAAGGACTAGCGATCGCAGATACGCAGTATTTT. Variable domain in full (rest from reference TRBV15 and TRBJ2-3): DAMVIQNPRYQVTQFGKPVTLSCSQTLNHNVMYWYQQKSSQAPKLLFHYYDKDFNNEADTPDNFQSRRPNTSFCFLDIRSPGLGDTAMYLCATSKGLAIADTQYFGPGTRLTVL.

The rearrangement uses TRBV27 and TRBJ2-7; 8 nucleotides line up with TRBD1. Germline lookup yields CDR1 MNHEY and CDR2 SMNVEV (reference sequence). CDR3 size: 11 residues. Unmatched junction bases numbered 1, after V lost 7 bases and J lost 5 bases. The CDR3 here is CASKDRDEQYF. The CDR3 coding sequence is TGTGCCAGCAAGGACAGGGACGAGCAGTACTTC.

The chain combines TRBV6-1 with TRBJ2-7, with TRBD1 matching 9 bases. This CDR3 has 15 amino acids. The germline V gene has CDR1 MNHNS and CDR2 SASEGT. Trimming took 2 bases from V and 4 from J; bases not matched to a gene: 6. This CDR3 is CASSEIGTGKYEQYF. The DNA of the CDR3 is TGTGCCAGCAGTGAAATTGGGACAGGGAAATACGAGCAGTACTTC.

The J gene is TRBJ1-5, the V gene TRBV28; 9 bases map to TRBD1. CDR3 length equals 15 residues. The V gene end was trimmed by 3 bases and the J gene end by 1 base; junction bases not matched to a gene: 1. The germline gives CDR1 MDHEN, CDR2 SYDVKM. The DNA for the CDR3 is TGTGCCAGCAGTTTCGGGACAGGGAGCAATCAGCCCCAGCATTTT. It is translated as CASSFGTGSNQPQHF.

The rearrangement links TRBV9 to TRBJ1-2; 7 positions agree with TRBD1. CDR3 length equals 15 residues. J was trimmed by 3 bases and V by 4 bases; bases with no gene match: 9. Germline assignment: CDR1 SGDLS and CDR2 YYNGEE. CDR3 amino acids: CASSTRQGGDYGYTF. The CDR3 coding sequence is TGTGCCAGCAGCACGCGACAGGGTGGGGACTATGGCTACACCTTC.

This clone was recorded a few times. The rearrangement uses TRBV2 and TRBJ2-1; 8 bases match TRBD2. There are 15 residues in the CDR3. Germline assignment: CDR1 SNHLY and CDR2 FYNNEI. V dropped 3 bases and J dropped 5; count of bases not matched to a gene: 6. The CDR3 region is CASSDWTSRHNEQFF. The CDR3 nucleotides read TGTGCCAGCAGTGATTGGACTAGCCGCCACAATGAGCAGTTCTTC. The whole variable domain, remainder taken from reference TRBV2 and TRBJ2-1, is EPEVTQTPSHQVTQMGQEVILRCVPISNHLYFYWYRQILGQKVEFLVSFYNNEISEKSEIFDDQFSVERPDGSNFTLKIRSTKLEDSAMYFCASSDWTSRHNEQFFGPGTRLTVL.

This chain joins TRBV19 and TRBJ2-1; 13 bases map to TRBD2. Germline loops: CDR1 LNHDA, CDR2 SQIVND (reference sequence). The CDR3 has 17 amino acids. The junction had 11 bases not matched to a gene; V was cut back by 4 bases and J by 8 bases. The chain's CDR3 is CASSKVLGLAGEDEQFF. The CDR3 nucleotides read TGTGCCAGTAGTAAGGTCCTCGGACTAGCGGGGGAGGATGAGCAGTTCTTC.